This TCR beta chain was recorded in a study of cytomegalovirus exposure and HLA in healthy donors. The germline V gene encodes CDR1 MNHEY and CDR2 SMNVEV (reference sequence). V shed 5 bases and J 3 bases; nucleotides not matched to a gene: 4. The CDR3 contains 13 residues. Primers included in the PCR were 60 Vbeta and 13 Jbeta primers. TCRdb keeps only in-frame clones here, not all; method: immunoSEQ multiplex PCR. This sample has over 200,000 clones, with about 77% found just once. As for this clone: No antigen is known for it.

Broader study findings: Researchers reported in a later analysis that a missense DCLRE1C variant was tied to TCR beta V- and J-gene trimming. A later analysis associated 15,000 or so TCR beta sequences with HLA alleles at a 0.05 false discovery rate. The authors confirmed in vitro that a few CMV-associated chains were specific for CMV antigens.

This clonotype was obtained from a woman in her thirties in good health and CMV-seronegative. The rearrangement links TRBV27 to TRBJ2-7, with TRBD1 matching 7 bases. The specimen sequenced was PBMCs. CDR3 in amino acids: CASSRTGHYEQYF. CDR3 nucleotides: TGTGCCAGCAGTAGGACAGGTCACTACGAGCAGTACTTC.